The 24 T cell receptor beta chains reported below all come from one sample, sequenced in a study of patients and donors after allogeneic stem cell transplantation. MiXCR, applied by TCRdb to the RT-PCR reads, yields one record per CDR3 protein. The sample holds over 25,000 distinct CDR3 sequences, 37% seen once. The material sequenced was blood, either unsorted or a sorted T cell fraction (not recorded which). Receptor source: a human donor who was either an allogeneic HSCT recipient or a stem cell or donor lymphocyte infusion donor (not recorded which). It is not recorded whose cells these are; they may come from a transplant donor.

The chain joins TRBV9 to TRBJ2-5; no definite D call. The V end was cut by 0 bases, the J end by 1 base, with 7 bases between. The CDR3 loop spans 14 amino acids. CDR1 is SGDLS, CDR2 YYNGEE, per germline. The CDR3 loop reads CASSVEAVQETQYF. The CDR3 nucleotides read TGTGCCAGCAGCGTAGAAGCAGTCCAAGAGACCCAGTACTTC.

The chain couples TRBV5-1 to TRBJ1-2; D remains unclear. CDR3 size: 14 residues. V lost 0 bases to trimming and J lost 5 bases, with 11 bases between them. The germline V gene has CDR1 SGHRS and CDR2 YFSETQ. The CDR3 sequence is CASSLAEGFYGYTF. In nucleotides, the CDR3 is TGCGCCAGCAGCTTGGCCGAGGGATTTTATGGCTACACCTTC.

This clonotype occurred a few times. CDR3 amino acids: CASSYSLGRNYGYTF. In DNA, the CDR3 is TGTGCCAGCAGTTACTCGTTAGGGAGGAACTATGGCTACACCTTC. This chain uses TRBV6-6 with TRBJ1-2; the D is unclear. This CDR3 is built from 15 residues. Germline V gene lookup returns CDR1 MNHNY and CDR2 SVGAGI (reference sequence). The V and J ends lost 0 bases and 2 bases respectively, with 10 bases between them.

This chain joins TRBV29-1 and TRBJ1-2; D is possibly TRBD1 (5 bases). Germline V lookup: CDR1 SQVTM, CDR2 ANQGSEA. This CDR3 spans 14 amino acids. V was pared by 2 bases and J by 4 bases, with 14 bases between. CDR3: CSVETRTLVYGYTF. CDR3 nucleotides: TGCAGCGTTGAAACCCGGACATTAGTCTATGGCTACACCTTC.

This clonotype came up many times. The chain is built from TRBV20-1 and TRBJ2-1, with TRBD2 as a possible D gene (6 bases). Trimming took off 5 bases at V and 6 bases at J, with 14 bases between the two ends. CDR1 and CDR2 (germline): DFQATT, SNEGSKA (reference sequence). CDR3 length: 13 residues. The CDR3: CSAGRTTPNEQFF. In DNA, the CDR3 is TGCAGTGCTGGGAGGACTACCCCCAATGAGCAGTTCTTC.

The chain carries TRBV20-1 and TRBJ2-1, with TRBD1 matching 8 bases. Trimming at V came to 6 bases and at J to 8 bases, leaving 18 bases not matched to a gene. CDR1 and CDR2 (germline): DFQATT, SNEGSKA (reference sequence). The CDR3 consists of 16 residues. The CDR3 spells CSAEIAGQDPLDEQFF. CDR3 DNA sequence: TGCAGTGCGGAAATTGCGGGACAGGACCCTCTAGATGAGCAGTTCTTC.

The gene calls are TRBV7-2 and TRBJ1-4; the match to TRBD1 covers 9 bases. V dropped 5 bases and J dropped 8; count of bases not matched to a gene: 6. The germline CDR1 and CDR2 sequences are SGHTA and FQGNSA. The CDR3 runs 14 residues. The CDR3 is CASSTDRGGEKLFF. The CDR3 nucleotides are TGTGCCAGCAGCACGGACAGGGGAGGAGAAAAACTGTTTTTT.

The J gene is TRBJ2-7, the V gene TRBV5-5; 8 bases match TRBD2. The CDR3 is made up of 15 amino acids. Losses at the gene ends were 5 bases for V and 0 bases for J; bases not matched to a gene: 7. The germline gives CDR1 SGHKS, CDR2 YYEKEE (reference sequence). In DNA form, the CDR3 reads TGTGCCAGCAGTTATCGACTAGCGCTCTCCTACGAGCAGTACTTC. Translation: CASSYRLALSYEQYF.

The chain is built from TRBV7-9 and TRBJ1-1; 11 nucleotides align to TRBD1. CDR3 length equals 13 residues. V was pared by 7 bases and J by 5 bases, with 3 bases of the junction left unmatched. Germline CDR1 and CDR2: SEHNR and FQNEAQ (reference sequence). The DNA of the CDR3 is TGTGCCAGCATCGGACAGGGGGCGACTGAAGCTTTCTTT. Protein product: CASIGQGATEAFF.

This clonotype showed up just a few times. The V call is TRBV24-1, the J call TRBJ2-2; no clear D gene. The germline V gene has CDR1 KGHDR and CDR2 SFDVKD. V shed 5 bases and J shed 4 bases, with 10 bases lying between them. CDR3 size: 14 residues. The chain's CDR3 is CATSGEHFTGELFF. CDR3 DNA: TGTGCCACCAGTGGAGAACACTTCACCGGGGAGCTGTTTTTT.

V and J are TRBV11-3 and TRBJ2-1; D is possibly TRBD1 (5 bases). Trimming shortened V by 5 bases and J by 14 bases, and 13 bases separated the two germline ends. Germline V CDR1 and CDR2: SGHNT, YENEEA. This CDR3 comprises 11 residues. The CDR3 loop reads CASSVLGVEFF. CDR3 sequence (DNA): TGTGCCAGCAGCGTTCTAGGGGTAGAGTTCTTC.

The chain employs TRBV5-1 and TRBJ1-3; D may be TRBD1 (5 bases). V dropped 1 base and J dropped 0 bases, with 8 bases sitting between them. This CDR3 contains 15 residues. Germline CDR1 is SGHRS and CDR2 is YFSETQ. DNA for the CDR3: TGCGCCAGCAGCTTGCGGGGGAGCTCTGGAAACACCATATATTTT. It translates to CASSLRGSSGNTIYF.

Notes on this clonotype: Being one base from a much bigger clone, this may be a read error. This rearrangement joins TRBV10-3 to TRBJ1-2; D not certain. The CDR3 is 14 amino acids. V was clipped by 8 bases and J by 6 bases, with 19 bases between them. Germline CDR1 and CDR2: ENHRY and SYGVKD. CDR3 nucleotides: TGTGCCATCGGAGCGGCACAGTCAACCAATGGCTACACCTTC. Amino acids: CAIGAAQSTNGYTF.

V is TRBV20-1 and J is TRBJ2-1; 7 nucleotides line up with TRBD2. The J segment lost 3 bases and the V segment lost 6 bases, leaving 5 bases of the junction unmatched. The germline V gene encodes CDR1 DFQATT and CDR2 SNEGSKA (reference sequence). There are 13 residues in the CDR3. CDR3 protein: CSAEGTNYNEQFF. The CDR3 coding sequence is TGCAGTGCAGAGGGGACTAACTACAATGAGCAGTTCTTC.

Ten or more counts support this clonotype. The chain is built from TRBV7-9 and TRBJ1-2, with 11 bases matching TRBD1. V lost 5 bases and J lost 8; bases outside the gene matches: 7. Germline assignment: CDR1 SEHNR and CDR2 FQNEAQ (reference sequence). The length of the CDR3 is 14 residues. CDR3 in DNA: TGTGCCAGCAGCCTTCGGACAGGGGGCCGGGGCTACACCTTC. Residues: CASSLRTGGRGYTF.

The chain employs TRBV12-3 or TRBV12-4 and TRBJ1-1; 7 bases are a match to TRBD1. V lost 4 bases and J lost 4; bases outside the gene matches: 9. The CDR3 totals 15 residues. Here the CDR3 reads CASSSQDRRSTEAFF. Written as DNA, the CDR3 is TGTGCCAGCAGTTCGCAGGACAGGAGATCCACTGAAGCTTTCTTT.

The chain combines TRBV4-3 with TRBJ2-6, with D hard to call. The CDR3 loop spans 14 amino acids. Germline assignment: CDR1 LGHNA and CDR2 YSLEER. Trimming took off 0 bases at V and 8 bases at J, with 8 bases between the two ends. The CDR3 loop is CASSQEGASNVLTF. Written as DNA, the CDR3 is TGCGCCAGCAGCCAAGAAGGAGCCTCCAACGTCCTGACTTTC.

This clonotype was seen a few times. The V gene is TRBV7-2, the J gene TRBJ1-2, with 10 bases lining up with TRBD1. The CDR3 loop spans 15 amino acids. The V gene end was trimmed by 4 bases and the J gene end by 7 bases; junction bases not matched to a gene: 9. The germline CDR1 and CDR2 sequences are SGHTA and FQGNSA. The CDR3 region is CASSWRQGALGGYTF. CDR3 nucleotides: TGTGCCAGCAGCTGGAGACAGGGGGCACTAGGTGGCTACACCTTC.

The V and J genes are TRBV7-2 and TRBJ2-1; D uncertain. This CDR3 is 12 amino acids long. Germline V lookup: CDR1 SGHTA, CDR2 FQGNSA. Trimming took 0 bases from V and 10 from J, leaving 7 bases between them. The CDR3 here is CASSLAVGEQFF. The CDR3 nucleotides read TGTGCCAGCAGCTTAGCCGTCGGCGAGCAGTTCTTC. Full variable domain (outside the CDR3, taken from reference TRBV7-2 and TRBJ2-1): GAGVSQSPSNKVTEKGKDVELRCDPISGHTALYWYRQSLGQGLEFLIYFQGNSAPDKSGLPSDRFSAERTGGSVSTLTIQRTQQEDSAVYLCASSLAVGEQFFGPGTRLTVL.

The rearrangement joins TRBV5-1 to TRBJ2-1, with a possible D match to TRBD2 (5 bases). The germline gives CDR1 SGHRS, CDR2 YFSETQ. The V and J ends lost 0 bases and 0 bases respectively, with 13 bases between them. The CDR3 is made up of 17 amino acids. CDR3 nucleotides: TGCGCCAGCAGCTTGGAAGGAGGTGGTCCCTCCTACAATGAGCAGTTCTTC. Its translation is CASSLEGGGPSYNEQFF.

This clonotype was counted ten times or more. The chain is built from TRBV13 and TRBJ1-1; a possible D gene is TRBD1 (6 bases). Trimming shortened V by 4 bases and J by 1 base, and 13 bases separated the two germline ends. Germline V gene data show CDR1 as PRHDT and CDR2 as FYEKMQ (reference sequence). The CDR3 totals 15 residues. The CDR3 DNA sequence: TGTGCCAGCAGCTCCTGGGGGCAGGGGAACACTGAAGCTTTCTTT. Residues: CASSSWGQGNTEAFF. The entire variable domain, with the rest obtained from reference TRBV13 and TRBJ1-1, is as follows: AAGVIQSPRHLIKEKRETATLKCYPIPRHDTVYWYQQGPGQDPQFLISFYEKMQSDKGSIPDRFSAQQFSDYHSELNMSSLELGDSALYFCASSSWGQGNTEAFFGQGTRLTVV.

Here the CDR3 reads CASRPPPGANTEAFF. Written as DNA, the CDR3 is TGTGCCAGCCGCCCCCCCCCAGGAGCGAACACTGAAGCTTTCTTT. The chain is built from TRBV6-2 or TRBV6-3 and TRBJ1-1; D gene uncertain. CDR1 MNHEY and CDR2 SVGEGT come from the germline V gene. The V gene lost 8 bases and the J gene lost 1 base, with 17 bases spanning the gap. The CDR3 loop spans 15 amino acids.

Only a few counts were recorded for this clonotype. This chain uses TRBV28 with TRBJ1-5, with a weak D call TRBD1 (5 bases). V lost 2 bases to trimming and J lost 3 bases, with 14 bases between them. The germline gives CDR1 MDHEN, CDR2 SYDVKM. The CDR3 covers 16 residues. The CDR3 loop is CASSLTPGGDNQPQHF. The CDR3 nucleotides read TGTGCCAGCAGTTTAACCCCGGGGGGAGACAATCAGCCCCAGCATTTT.

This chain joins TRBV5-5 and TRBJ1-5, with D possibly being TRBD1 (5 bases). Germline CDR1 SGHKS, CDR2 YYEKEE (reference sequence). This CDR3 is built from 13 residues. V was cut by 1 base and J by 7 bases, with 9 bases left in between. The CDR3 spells CASSLRGLQPQHF. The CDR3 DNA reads TGTGCCAGCAGCTTGCGGGGGTTACAGCCCCAGCATTTT.